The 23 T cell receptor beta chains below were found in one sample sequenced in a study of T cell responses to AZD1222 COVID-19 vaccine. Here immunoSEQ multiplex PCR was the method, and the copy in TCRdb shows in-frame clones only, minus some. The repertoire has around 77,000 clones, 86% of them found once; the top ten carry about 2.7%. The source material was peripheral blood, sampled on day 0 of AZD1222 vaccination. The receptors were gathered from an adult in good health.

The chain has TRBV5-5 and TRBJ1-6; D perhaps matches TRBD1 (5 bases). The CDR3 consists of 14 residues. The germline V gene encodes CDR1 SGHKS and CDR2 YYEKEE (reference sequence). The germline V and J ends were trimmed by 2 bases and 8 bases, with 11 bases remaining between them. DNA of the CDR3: TGTGCCAGCAGCTTCCGGGACTCTCATTCACCCCTCCACTTT. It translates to CASSFRDSHSPLHF.

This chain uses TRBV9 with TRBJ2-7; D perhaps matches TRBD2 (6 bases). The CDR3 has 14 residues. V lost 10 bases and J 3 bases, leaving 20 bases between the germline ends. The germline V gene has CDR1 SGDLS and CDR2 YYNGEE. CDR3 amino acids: CAPPRLAPGYEQYF. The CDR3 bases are TGTGCCCCCCCACGCCTAGCGCCAGGCTACGAGCAGTACTTC.

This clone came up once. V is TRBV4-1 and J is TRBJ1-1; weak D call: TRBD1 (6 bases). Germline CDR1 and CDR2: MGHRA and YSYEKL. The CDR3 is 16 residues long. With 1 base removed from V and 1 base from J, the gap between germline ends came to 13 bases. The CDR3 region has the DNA TGCGCCAGCAGCCAAGGCCCGACAGGAGAGAACACTGAAGCTTTCTTT. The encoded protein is CASSQGPTGENTEAFF.

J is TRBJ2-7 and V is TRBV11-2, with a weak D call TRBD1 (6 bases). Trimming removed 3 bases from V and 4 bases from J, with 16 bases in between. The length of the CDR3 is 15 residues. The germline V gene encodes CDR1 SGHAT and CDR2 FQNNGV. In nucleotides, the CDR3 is TGTGCCAGCAGCTTCGCCGAAAGGACAGCTTACGAGCAGTACTTC. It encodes CASSFAERTAYEQYF.

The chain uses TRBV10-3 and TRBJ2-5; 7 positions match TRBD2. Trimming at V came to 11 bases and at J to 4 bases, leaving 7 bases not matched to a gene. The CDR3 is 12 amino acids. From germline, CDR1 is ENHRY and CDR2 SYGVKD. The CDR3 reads CAARGVGETQYF. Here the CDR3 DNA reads TGTGCCGCTCGGGGGGTGGGAGAGACCCAGTACTTC.

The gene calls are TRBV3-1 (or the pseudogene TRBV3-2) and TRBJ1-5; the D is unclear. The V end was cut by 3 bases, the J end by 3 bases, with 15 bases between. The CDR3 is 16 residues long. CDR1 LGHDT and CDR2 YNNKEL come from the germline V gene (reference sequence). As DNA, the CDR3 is TGTGCCAGCAGCCACACTTACATGGGGAACAATCAGCCCCAGCATTTT. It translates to CASSHTYMGNNQPQHF.

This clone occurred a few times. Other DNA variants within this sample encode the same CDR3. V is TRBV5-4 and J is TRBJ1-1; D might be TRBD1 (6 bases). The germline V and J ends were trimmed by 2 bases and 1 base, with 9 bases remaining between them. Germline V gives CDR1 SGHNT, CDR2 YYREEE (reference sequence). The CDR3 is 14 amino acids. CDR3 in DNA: TGTGCCAGCAGCTTCTCGACAGGGAACACTGAAGCTTTCTTT. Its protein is CASSFSTGNTEAFF.

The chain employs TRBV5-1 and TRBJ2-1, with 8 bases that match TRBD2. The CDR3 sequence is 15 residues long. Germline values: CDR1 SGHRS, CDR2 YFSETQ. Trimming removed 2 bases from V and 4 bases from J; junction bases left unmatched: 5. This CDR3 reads CASSFLRGAYNEQFF. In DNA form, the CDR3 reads TGCGCCAGCAGCTTTTTGCGGGGGGCTTACAATGAGCAGTTCTTC.

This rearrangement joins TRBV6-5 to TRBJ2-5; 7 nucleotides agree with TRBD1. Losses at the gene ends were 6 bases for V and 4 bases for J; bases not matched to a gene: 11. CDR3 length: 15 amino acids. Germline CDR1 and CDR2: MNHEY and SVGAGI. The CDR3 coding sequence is TGTGCCAGCAGGGACCTAGACAGGGTCCGAGAGACCCAGTACTTC. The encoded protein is CASRDLDRVRETQYF.

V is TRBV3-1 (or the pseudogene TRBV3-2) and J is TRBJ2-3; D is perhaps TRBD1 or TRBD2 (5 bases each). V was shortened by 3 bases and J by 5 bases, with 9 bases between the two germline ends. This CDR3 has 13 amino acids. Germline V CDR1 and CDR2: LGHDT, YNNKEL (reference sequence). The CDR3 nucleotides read TGTGCCAGCAGCCAGGGGACCCTAGATACGCAGTATTTT. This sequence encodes CASSQGTLDTQYF.

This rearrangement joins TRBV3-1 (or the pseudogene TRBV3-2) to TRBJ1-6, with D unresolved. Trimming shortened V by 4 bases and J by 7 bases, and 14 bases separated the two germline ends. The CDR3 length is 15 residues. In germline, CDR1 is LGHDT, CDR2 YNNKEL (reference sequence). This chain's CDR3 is CASSPAGDQNSPLHF. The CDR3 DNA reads TGTGCCAGCAGCCCAGCCGGAGATCAGAATTCACCCCTCCACTTT.

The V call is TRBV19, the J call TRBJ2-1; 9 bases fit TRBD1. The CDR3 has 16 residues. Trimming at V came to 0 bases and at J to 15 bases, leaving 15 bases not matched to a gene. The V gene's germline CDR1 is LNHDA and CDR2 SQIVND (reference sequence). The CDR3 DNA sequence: TGTGCCAGTAGTATAGAGGGACAGGGAGGTAGGCTGAGCCCGTTCTTC. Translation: CASSIEGQGGRLSPFF.

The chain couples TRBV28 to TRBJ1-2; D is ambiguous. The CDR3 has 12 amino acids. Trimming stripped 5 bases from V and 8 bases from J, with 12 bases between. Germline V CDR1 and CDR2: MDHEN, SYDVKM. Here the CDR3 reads CASSQIPRGYTF. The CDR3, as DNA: TGTGCCAGCAGTCAGATCCCGAGGGGCTACACCTTC.

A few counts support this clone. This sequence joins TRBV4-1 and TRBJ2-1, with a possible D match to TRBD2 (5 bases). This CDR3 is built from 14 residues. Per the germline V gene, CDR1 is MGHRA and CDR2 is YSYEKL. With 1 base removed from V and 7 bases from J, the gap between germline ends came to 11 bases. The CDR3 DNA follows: TGCGCCAGCAGCCAAGTGGTAGCGAAGAATGAGCAGTTCTTC. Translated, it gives CASSQVVAKNEQFF.

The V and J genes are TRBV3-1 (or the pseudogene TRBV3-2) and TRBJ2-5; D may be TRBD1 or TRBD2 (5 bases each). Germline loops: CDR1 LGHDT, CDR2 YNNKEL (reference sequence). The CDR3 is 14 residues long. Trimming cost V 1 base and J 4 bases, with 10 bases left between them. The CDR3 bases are TGTGCCAGCAGCCAAGGAGGGACGGGAGAGACCCAGTACTTC. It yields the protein CASSQGGTGETQYF.

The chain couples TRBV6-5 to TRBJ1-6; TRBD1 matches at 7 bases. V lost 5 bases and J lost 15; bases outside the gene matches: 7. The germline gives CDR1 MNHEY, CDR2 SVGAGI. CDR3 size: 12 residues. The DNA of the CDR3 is TGTGCCAGCAGTCAGGTCCAGGGGGTCCTCCACTTT. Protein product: CASSQVQGVLHF.

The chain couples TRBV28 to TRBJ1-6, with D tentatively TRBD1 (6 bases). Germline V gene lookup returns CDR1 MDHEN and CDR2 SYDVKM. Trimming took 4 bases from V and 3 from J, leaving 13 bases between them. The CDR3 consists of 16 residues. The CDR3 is CASSSHREFYNSPLHF. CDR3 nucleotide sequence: TGTGCCAGCAGTTCTCACAGGGAGTTCTATAATTCACCCCTCCACTTT.

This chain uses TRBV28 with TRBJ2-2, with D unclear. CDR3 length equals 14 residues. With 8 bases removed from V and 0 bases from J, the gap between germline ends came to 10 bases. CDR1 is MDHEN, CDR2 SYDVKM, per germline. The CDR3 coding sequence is TGTGCCAGCTGCACTTTTTCGAACACCGGGGAGCTGTTTTTT. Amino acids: CASCTFSNTGELFF.

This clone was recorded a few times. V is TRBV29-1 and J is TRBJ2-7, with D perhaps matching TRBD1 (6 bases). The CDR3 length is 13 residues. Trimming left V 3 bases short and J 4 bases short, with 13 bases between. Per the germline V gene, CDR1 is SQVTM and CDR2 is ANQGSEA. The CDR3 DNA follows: TGCAGCGTTGAGGGAGACAGGACTTACGAGCAGTACTTC. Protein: CSVEGDRTYEQYF.

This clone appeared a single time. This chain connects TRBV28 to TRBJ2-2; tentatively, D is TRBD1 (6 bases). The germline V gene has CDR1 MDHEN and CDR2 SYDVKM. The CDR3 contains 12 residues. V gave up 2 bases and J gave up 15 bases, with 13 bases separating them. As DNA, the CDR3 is TGTGCCAGCAGTTTAGCACAGGGTGTGGTGTTTTTT. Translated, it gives CASSLAQGVVFF. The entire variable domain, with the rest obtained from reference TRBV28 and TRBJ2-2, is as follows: DVKVTQSSRYLVKRTGEKVFLECVQDMDHENMFWYRQDPGLGLRLIYFSYDVKMKEKGDIPEGYSVSREKKERFSLILESASTNQTSMYLCASSLAQGVVFFGEGSRLTVL.

CDR3 in amino acids: CAISDRPGDTEAFF. CDR3 nucleotide sequence: TGTGCCATCAGTGACAGGCCCGGGGACACTGAAGCTTTCTTT. The rearrangement joins TRBV10-3 to TRBJ1-1; D not certain. The CDR3 contains 14 residues. Germline V gives CDR1 ENHRY, CDR2 SYGVKD. Trimming pared 3 bases from V and 3 bases from J, leaving 11 bases between.

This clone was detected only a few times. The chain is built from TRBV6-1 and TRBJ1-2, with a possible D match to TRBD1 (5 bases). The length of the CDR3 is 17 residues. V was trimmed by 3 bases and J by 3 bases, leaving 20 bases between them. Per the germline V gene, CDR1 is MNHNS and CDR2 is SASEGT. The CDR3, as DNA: TGTGCCAGCAGTGATAATATAGGGGTCAGTGGCGACTATGGCTACACCTTC. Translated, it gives CASSDNIGVSGDYGYTF.

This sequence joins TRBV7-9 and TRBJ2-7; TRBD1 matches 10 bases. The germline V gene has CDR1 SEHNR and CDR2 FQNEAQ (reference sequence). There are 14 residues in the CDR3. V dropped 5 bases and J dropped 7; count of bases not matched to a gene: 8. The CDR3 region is CASSNGQGETEQYF. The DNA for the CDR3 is TGTGCCAGCAGCAATGGACAGGGGGAGACGGAGCAGTACTTC.